Shown below are 21 T cell receptor beta chains from a single sample sequenced in a study of blood T cell repertoires in COVID-19. Repertoires were generated with immunoSEQ multiplex PCR, while TCRdb's copy carries only in-frame clones and drops some. The sample includes under 300,000 clones, 89% seen only once; the top ten take less than 2%. The sequenced sample consisted of PBMCs or T cells enriched from blood (not recorded which). The receptors here all came from a woman aged 35 to 49 who had recovered from COVID-19.

V and J are TRBV21-1 and TRBJ2-7; TRBD1 reflects the table's D call only, with no check against the DNA. TRBV21-1 is flagged as a pseudogene. The CDR3 length is 16 residues. The CDR3 here is CASSSRGTGGSYEQYF. The CDR3 DNA sequence: TGTGCCAGCAGCTCCCGGGGGACAGGGGGCTCCTACGAGCAGTACTTC.

The rearrangement uses TRBV18 and TRBJ1-6; 8 nucleotides match TRBD1. The CDR3 totals 16 residues. After removal of 3 bases from V and 10 bases from J, the junction contained 11 bases not matched to a gene. In germline, CDR1 is KGHSH, CDR2 LQKENI. The CDR3 coding sequence is TGTGCCAGCTCACCGCAACCGAGGACAGGGAACTCACCCCTCCACTTT. Protein sequence: CASSPQPRTGNSPLHF.

The rearrangement uses TRBV18 and TRBJ2-7; TRBD2 aligns across 7 bases. J lost 2 bases, V lost 2 bases, and 9 bases had no gene match. The CDR3 length is 16 residues. CDR1 KGHSH and CDR2 LQKENI come from the germline V gene. CDR3 loop: CASSPVLTGGTYEQYF. CDR3 nucleotide sequence: TGTGCCAGCTCACCAGTACTGACGGGGGGAACCTACGAGCAGTACTTC.

CDR3 residues: CASSQGTAYLGNQPQHF. DNA for the CDR3: TGCGCCAGCAGCCAAGGGACAGCCTATTTGGGCAATCAGCCCCAGCATTTT. This chain links TRBV4-1 with TRBJ1-5; the D gene is possibly TRBD1 (6 bases). This CDR3 spans 17 amino acids. Germline-derived CDR1 and CDR2 are MGHRA and YSYEKL. V was clipped by 1 base and J by 2 bases, with 15 bases between them.

V and J are TRBV4-1 and TRBJ2-7; D gene ambiguous. Deletions cut 1 base from V and 4 bases from J, with 11 bases between. Germline CDR1 and CDR2: MGHRA and YSYEKL. This CDR3 is 14 amino acids long. This CDR3 reads CASSQGGTNYEQYF. In DNA form, the CDR3 reads TGCGCCAGCAGCCAAGGCGGCACCAATTACGAGCAGTACTTC.

The chain joins TRBV30 to TRBJ2-6; D gene uncertain. CDR3 size: 14 residues. Looked up from germline, CDR1 is GTSNPN and CDR2 is SVGIG (reference sequence). Trimming left V 4 bases short and J 6 bases short, with 13 bases between. The CDR3 DNA follows: TGTGCCTGGAATTCTATGTCAATGGCCAACGTCCTGACTTTC. This encodes CAWNSMSMANVLTF.

This chain connects TRBV6-5 to TRBJ2-2, with TRBD1 as a possible D gene (5 bases). Trimming removed 6 bases at V and 1 base at J, with 9 bases between. The CDR3 spans 14 residues. Germline-derived CDR1 and CDR2 are MNHEY and SVGAGI. The CDR3 here is CASRVDRNTGELFF. DNA of the CDR3: TGTGCCAGCAGGGTAGACAGGAACACCGGGGAGCTGTTTTTT.

The chain uses TRBV19 and TRBJ2-1, with D unclear. The CDR3 consists of 15 residues. V lost 8 bases and J 3 bases, leaving 17 bases between the germline ends. CDR1 LNHDA and CDR2 SQIVND come from the germline V gene (reference sequence). CDR3 nucleotides: TGTGCCAGTCGATCTAGTAACCCTCTCTACAATGAGCAGTTCTTC. This gives the protein CASRSSNPLYNEQFF.

V gene TRBV11-2 combines with J gene TRBJ2-1; TRBD2 is a possible D gene (5 bases). V was shortened by 4 bases and J by 6 bases, with 16 bases between the two germline ends. The CDR3 runs to 15 residues. Germline V lookup: CDR1 SGHAT, CDR2 FQNNGV. The CDR3, as DNA: TGTGCCAGCAGCTCCCAGGTAGCGCACGTCAATGAGCAGTTCTTC. It encodes CASSSQVAHVNEQFF.

The gene calls are TRBV7-3 and TRBJ2-1; TRBD2 agrees at 10 bases. The CDR3 length is 14 residues. The V gene end was trimmed by 4 bases and the J gene end by 7 bases; junction bases not matched to a gene: 4. Germline V lookup: CDR1 SGHTA, CDR2 FQGTGA. The CDR3 loop reads CASSYLAGGNEQFF. The CDR3, as DNA: TGTGCCAGCAGCTACTTAGCGGGAGGAAATGAGCAGTTCTTC.

J is TRBJ1-2 and V is TRBV27, with D possibly matching TRBD1 (6 bases). The V gene's germline CDR1 is MNHEY and CDR2 SMNVEV (reference sequence). There are 12 residues in the CDR3. Trimming stripped 6 bases from V and 8 bases from J, with 13 bases between. The CDR3 DNA is TGTGCCAGCAGATTTCTGCAGGGGGGCTACACCTTC. Its translation is CASRFLQGGYTF.

The genes are TRBV15 and TRBJ2-4, with TRBD1 matching 10 bases. CDR3 size: 15 residues. The V and J ends lost 0 bases and 6 bases, in that order; junction bases with no gene match: 2. Germline V CDR1 and CDR2: LNHNV, YYDKDF (reference sequence). CDR3 region: CATSRDRDRGNIQYF. The CDR3 DNA follows: TGTGCCACCAGCAGAGATAGGGACAGGGGAAACATTCAGTACTTC.

A few counts support this clone. J is TRBJ1-5 and V is TRBV5-8; the match to TRBD1 covers 10 bases. This CDR3 spans 18 amino acids. The V gene's germline CDR1 is SGHTS and CDR2 YDEGEE. Trimming removed 4 bases from V and 3 bases from J; junction bases left unmatched: 13. Here the CDR3 DNA reads TGTGCCAGCAGCCAAACACTACAGGGGACAGGGGCCAATCAGCCCCAGCATTTT. Its translation is CASSQTLQGTGANQPQHF.

V is TRBV5-1 and J is TRBJ2-2, with 9 bases that match TRBD2. Trimming took 1 base from V and 4 from J; bases not matched to a gene: 8. Germline loops: CDR1 SGHRS, CDR2 YFSETQ. The length of the CDR3 is 17 residues. This CDR3 reads CASSLKGPSGVTGELFF. CDR3 in DNA: TGCGCCAGCAGCTTGAAGGGGCCTAGCGGGGTCACCGGGGAGCTGTTTTTT.

The CDR3 DNA follows: TGTGCCAGCAGCCAAGTCGGGCTAGCGGGGGGCACCTACAATGAGCAGTTCTTC. It is translated as CASSQVGLAGGTYNEQFF. This sequence joins TRBV3-1 (or the pseudogene TRBV3-2) and TRBJ2-1; 11 bases match TRBD2. The V and J ends lost 1 base and 2 bases, in that order; junction bases with no gene match: 7. The CDR3 totals 18 residues. Germline V gene data show CDR1 as LGHDT and CDR2 as YNNKEL (reference sequence).

This sequence joins TRBV5-1 and TRBJ2-7; a weak D match, TRBD1 (6 bases). The CDR3 sequence is 15 residues long. The V end was cut by 1 base, the J end by 3 bases, with 14 bases between. CDR1 and CDR2 from the germline V gene are SGHRS and YFSETQ. The CDR3 here is CASSLRRDTLYEQYF. CDR3 DNA: TGCGCCAGCAGCTTGCGCAGGGACACCCTCTACGAGCAGTACTTC.

The V and J genes are TRBV7-2 and TRBJ1-2; perhaps TRBD1 as D (6 bases). The V gene lost 7 bases and the J gene lost 2 bases, with 11 bases spanning the gap. CDR1 SGHTA and CDR2 FQGNSA come from the germline V gene. This CDR3 region has 13 residues. The CDR3: CASTPGANYGYTF. In nucleotides, the CDR3 is TGTGCCAGCACCCCAGGGGCCAACTATGGCTACACCTTC.

V is TRBV6-6 and J is TRBJ2-3, with D perhaps matching TRBD2 (5 bases). The CDR3 loop spans 12 amino acids. Trimming stripped 0 bases from V and 9 bases from J, with 7 bases between. Germline values: CDR1 MNHNY, CDR2 SVGAGI (reference sequence). The chain's CDR3 is CASSYSRETQYF. The DNA of the CDR3 is TGTGCCAGCAGTTACTCTAGGGAGACGCAGTATTTT.

The chain carries TRBV4-1 and TRBJ2-7; 7 bases fit TRBD1. CDR3 length: 17 residues. Trimming at V came to 0 bases and at J to 3 bases, leaving 11 bases not matched to a gene. Per germline, CDR1 MGHRA and CDR2 YSYEKL. Here the CDR3 DNA reads TGCGCCAGCAGCCAAGATCGAGTGGCACAGGGGTACTACGAGCAGTACTTC. This translates into CASSQDRVAQGYYEQYF.

The chain couples TRBV21-1 to TRBJ1-2; TRBD1 reflects the table's D call only, with no check against the DNA. TRBV21-1 is tagged as a pseudogene. The CDR3 runs 16 residues. CDR3 nucleotides: TGTGCCAGCAGCACCGCAGTGGCAGGATGTAACTATGGCTACACCTTC. Its protein product is CASSTAVAGCNYGYTF.

The chain carries TRBV5-1 and TRBJ2-1, with 14 bases aligning to TRBD2. V lost 4 bases and J lost 10; bases outside the gene matches: 10. The CDR3 runs to 16 residues. Germline V gives CDR1 SGHRS, CDR2 YFSETQ. CDR3 coding DNA: TGCGCCAGCAGCCGCTTGGGACTAGCGGGGGTAAAGGAGCAGTTCTTC. Encoded protein: CASSRLGLAGVKEQFF.